This is a list of T cell receptor beta chains from one sample in a study of OX40 agonist ivuxolimab in advanced cancers. Clones were read by immunoSEQ multiplex PCR, and TCRdb kept only the in-frame ones, dropping some. Among approximately 12,000 clones listed, approximately 72% were seen once. The sample here was CD4+ or CD8+ T cells sorted from blood, taken in a trial of the OX40 agonist ivuxolimab. All receptors come from an adult with an advanced solid tumor such as melanoma, head and neck, liver or kidney cancer. CDR3s include the opening cysteine and the closing phenylalanine or tryptophan. The order of the fields is CDR3 protein, CDR3 DNA, clone size, D gene, V gene, J gene, CDR3 length. A D gene is named only where the DNA matches it firmly. For some rows the clone size is stated as once, few or many, or as a class when expanded; others skip it.

CDR3 protein: CASSASGTGGFNEQFF
CDR3 DNA: TGTGCCAGCAGCGCCTCAGGGACAGGGGGCTTCAATGAGCAGTTCTTC
clone size: .
D gene: TRBD1
V gene: TRBV9
J gene: TRBJ2-1
CDR3 length: 16

CDR3 protein: CASSFRAGGEQYF
CDR3 DNA: TGTGCCAGCAGTTTTCGCGCAGGTGGCGAGCAGTACTTC
clone size: medium-sized
D gene: .
V gene: TRBV27
J gene: TRBJ2-7
CDR3 length: 13

CDR3 protein: CASSWTGTGRGTDTQYF
CDR3 DNA: TGTGCCAGCAGCTGGACCGGGACAGGGCGGGGGACAGATACGCAGTATTTT
clone size: .
D gene: TRBD1
V gene: TRBV5-5
J gene: TRBJ2-3
CDR3 length: 17

CDR3 protein: CASSLPPASLGTEAFF
CDR3 DNA: TGTGCCAGCAGTTTACCTCCGGCCAGCTTGGGGACTGAAGCTTTCTTT
clone size: .
D gene: .
V gene: TRBV27
J gene: TRBJ1-1
CDR3 length: 16

CDR3 protein: CSVATAAYEQYF
CDR3 DNA: TGCAGCGTTGCTACAGCCGCCTACGAGCAGTACTTC
clone size: few
D gene: .
V gene: TRBV29-1
J gene: TRBJ2-7
CDR3 length: 12

CDR3 protein: CASGAYNEQFF
CDR3 DNA: TGCGCCAGCGGGGCCTACAATGAGCAGTTCTTC
clone size: .
D gene: .
V gene: TRBV10-1
J gene: TRBJ2-1
CDR3 length: 11

CDR3 protein: CASSSTSGNSYEQYF
CDR3 DNA: TGTGCCAGCAGTTCGACTAGCGGGAATTCCTACGAGCAGTACTTC
clone size: .
D gene: TRBD2
V gene: TRBV13
J gene: TRBJ2-7
CDR3 length: 15

CDR3 protein: CASSEGGQPQHF
CDR3 DNA: TGTGCCAGCAGCGAAGGGGGACAGCCCCAGCATTTT
clone size: .
D gene: .
V gene: TRBV9
J gene: TRBJ1-5
CDR3 length: 12

CDR3 protein: CASSLSARYEQYF
CDR3 DNA: TGTGCCAGCAGCTTATCCGCTCGCTACGAGCAGTACTTC
clone size: .
D gene: .
V gene: TRBV11-2
J gene: TRBJ2-7
CDR3 length: 13

CDR3 protein: CASSVESLGNNEQFF
CDR3 DNA: TGTGCCAGCAGCGTAGAGTCGCTAGGAAACAATGAGCAGTTCTTC
clone size: .
D gene: .
V gene: TRBV9
J gene: TRBJ2-1
CDR3 length: 15

CDR3 protein: CASSLQGGVYEQYF
CDR3 DNA: TGTGCCAGCAGTTTACAAGGGGGCGTCTACGAGCAGTACTTC
clone size: .
D gene: TRBD1
V gene: TRBV27
J gene: TRBJ2-7
CDR3 length: 14

CDR3 protein: CASSLRDRVSHSNQPQHF
CDR3 DNA: TGTGCCAGCAGTCTCCGGGACAGGGTTAGCCATAGCAATCAGCCCCAGCATTTT
clone size: .
D gene: TRBD1
V gene: TRBV28
J gene: TRBJ1-5
CDR3 length: 18

CDR3 protein: CASSLFVGDTDTQYF
CDR3 DNA: TGTGCCAGCAGCTTATTCGTGGGAGACACAGATACGCAGTATTTT
clone size: .
D gene: .
V gene: TRBV13
J gene: TRBJ2-3
CDR3 length: 15

CDR3 protein: CASRQGTANYGYTF
CDR3 DNA: TGTGCCAGCAGACAAGGGACGGCTAACTATGGCTACACCTTC
clone size: .
D gene: .
V gene: TRBV6-1
J gene: TRBJ1-2
CDR3 length: 14

CDR3 protein: CASSGRTGKNTEAFF
CDR3 DNA: TGTGCCAGCAGTGGTCGGACAGGGAAGAACACTGAAGCTTTCTTT
clone size: .
D gene: TRBD1
V gene: TRBV11-3
J gene: TRBJ1-1
CDR3 length: 15

CDR3 protein: CASSPRPSGTEYGYTF
CDR3 DNA: TGTGCCAGCAGCCCTCGCCCATCCGGGACAGAGTATGGCTACACCTTC
clone size: .
D gene: TRBD1
V gene: TRBV9
J gene: TRBJ1-2
CDR3 length: 16

CDR3 protein: CASSTRGTYNEQFF
CDR3 DNA: TGTGCCAGCAGCACCAGGGGCACCTACAATGAGCAGTTCTTC
clone size: once
D gene: .
V gene: TRBV9
J gene: TRBJ2-1
CDR3 length: 14